The 32 T cell receptor beta chains below all came from one sample that was sequenced in a study of blood T cell repertoires in COVID-19. The data were produced by immunoSEQ multiplex PCR, yet TCRdb's version contains in-frame clones alone and is incomplete. The data contain 250,000 to 300,000 clones, around 90% of them seen just once; the ten biggest clones take up 1.5% to 2%. The specimen sequenced was PBMCs or T cells enriched from blood (not recorded which). The receptors shown here come from a woman between 40 and 50 years old who had recovered from COVID-19.

The rearrangement uses TRBV18 and TRBJ2-2; 8 nucleotides align to TRBD2. CDR1 is KGHSH, CDR2 LQKENI, per germline. This CDR3 is built from 16 residues. V trimming: 1 base; J trimming: 4 bases; junction bases outside the gene matches: 5. The CDR3 nucleotides are TGTGCCAGCTCACCACAGAACGGGAGGGGCACCGGGGAGCTGTTTTTT. This encodes CASSPQNGRGTGELFF.

This clone was counted a few times. The chain carries TRBV11-2 and TRBJ1-1, with D possibly matching TRBD1 (5 bases). The CDR3 has 15 amino acids. The V and J ends lost 1 base and 1 base respectively, with 10 bases between them. Germline assignment: CDR1 SGHAT and CDR2 FQNNGV. The CDR3 DNA reads as TGTGCCAGCAGCTTAGCAGGGTTGTCGAACACTGAAGCTTTCTTT. Its protein product is CASSLAGLSNTEAFF.

The V and J genes are TRBV5-1 and TRBJ2-2; TRBD2 is a possible D gene (6 bases). The CDR3 extends over 16 amino acids. Germline CDR1 and CDR2: SGHRS and YFSETQ. The V gene lost 3 bases and the J gene lost 3 bases, with 15 bases spanning the gap. Here the CDR3 DNA reads TGCGCCAGCAGCTCGCCCGGGAGCTGGGACACCGGGGAGCTGTTTTTT. This encodes CASSSPGSWDTGELFF.

The chain has TRBV5-6 and TRBJ2-3; D is unclear. Trimming removed 3 bases from V and 4 bases from J, with 12 bases in between. This CDR3 region has 14 residues. The germline V gene has CDR1 SGHDT and CDR2 YYEEEE. CDR3 sequence: CASSSRPAADTQYF. The CDR3 DNA is TGTGCCAGCAGCTCAAGGCCTGCGGCAGATACGCAGTATTTT.

In nucleotides, the CDR3 is TGTGCCAGCAGCTTTTCCGCTACAGCTAACACTGAAGCTTTCTTT. Amino acid sequence: CASSFSATANTEAFF. The chain recombines TRBV5-5 with TRBJ1-1; D unclear. V lost 2 bases, J lost 2 bases, and 13 bases lay in between. Germline V gene data show CDR1 as SGHKS and CDR2 as YYEKEE (reference sequence). CDR3 length equals 15 residues.

This clone was observed a handful of times. The CDR3 loop is CASSSRWGPQETQYF. Written as DNA, the CDR3 is TGTGCCAGCAGCTCTCGTTGGGGCCCCCAAGAGACCCAGTACTTC. This chain joins TRBV7-9 and TRBJ2-5, with D maybe TRBD1 (5 bases). Germline V gene sequence: CDR1 SEHNR, CDR2 FQNEAQ (reference sequence). V lost 4 bases and J 1 base, leaving 13 bases between the germline ends. The CDR3 spans 15 residues.

The genes are TRBV5-6 and TRBJ2-1; no definite D call. CDR1 SGHDT and CDR2 YYEEEE come from the germline V gene. Trimming left V 0 bases short and J 7 bases short, with 17 bases between. This CDR3 is built from 16 residues. The CDR3 loop is CASSLAGQPGRNEQFF. CDR3 in DNA: TGTGCCAGCAGCTTGGCCGGCCAGCCTGGGCGTAATGAGCAGTTCTTC. The full variable domain, rest sourced from reference TRBV5-6 and TRBJ2-1, is DAGVTQSPTHLIKTRGQQVTLRCSPKSGHDTVSWYQQALGQGPQFIFQYYEEEERQRGNFPDRFSGHQFPNYSSELNVNALLLGDSALYLCASSLAGQPGRNEQFFGPGTRLTVL.

The rearrangement links TRBV30 to TRBJ1-2, with D maybe TRBD1 (6 bases). CDR3 size: 12 residues. Trimming took 7 bases from V and 2 from J, leaving 11 bases between them. Germline V CDR1 and CDR2: GTSNPN, SVGIG (reference sequence). Here the CDR3 DNA reads TGTGCCTCGACCAGGGGAAACTATGGCTACACCTTC. Translating gives CASTRGNYGYTF.

The chain is built from TRBV6-5 and TRBJ1-2; D might be TRBD1 (5 bases). V was trimmed by 2 bases and J by 0 bases, leaving 10 bases between them. There are 15 residues in the CDR3. Germline CDR1 reads MNHEY; CDR2 reads SVGAGI. The CDR3 reads CASSYRQFSNYGYTF. The CDR3 nucleotides are TGTGCCAGCAGTTACCGACAGTTCTCTAACTATGGCTACACCTTC.

J is TRBJ1-1 and V is TRBV5-1, with D maybe TRBD1 (5 bases). The CDR3 totals 14 residues. Trimming took off 4 bases at V and 1 base at J, with 11 bases between the two ends. CDR1 and CDR2 from the germline V gene are SGHRS and YFSETQ. CDR3 loop: CASSPRQKNTEAFF. CDR3 DNA sequence: TGCGCCAGCAGCCCGAGACAGAAGAACACTGAAGCTTTCTTT.

This chain's CDR3 is CASRLVDLRQGGYTF. The CDR3 DNA reads as TGTGCAAGTCGCTTAGTAGACCTCCGTCAGGGTGGCTACACCTTC. This chain links TRBV12-2 with TRBJ1-2; the table names TRBD1, a call not compared with the DNA. TRBV12-2 is listed as a pseudogene. The CDR3 is 15 amino acids.

The sample holds a few counts of this clone. The genes are TRBV6-4 and TRBJ2-1; the match to TRBD2 covers 11 bases. J gave up 6 bases and V 6 bases, and 19 bases lay outside the gene matches. CDR1 is MRHNA and CDR2 is SNTAGT in the germline V gene. The CDR3 has 19 amino acids. CDR3: CASRRTTDTGTSGPNEQFF. The CDR3 coding sequence is TGTGCCAGCAGGAGAACCACAGATACCGGGACTAGCGGCCCCAATGAGCAGTTCTTC.

This chain joins TRBV2 and TRBJ1-1; the D gene is possibly TRBD1 (5 bases). Germline CDR1 and CDR2: SNHLY and FYNNEI. V gave up 9 bases and J gave up 0 bases, with 11 bases separating them. This CDR3 contains 13 residues. CDR3 bases: TGTGCCAGACAGACAGAATTGAACACTGAAGCTTTCTTT. It encodes CARQTELNTEAFF.

The CDR3 coding sequence is TGCGCCAGCAGCTCTACAGGGGGCGCATGGGAAAAACTGTTTTTT. Protein: CASSSTGGAWEKLFF. This chain links TRBV5-1 with TRBJ1-4; TRBD1 agrees at 9 bases. The germline V gene has CDR1 SGHRS and CDR2 YFSETQ. The CDR3 is 15 amino acids. With V trimmed by 3 bases and J by 8 bases, 8 bases remained unmatched.

The rearrangement joins TRBV18 to TRBJ1-3; a weak D match, TRBD1 (5 bases). Germline CDR1 KGHSH, CDR2 LQKENI. The CDR3 contains 17 residues. The V and J ends lost 3 bases and 0 bases respectively, with 15 bases between them. The CDR3 sequence: CASSPVKGLHSGNTIYF. The CDR3 nucleotides are TGTGCCAGCTCACCTGTGAAGGGGCTACACTCTGGAAACACCATATATTTT.

The chain recombines TRBV9 with TRBJ2-7; tentatively, D is TRBD2 (5 bases). This CDR3 is built from 15 residues. The V and J ends lost 4 bases and 0 bases respectively, with 14 bases between them. Germline CDR1 reads SGDLS; CDR2 reads YYNGEE. The CDR3 sequence: CASSRGLDGSYEQYF. Here the CDR3 DNA reads TGTGCCAGCAGCCGGGGATTGGACGGCTCCTACGAGCAGTACTTC.

The chain combines TRBV15 with TRBJ2-1; the match to TRBD2 covers 12 bases. V was clipped by 3 bases and J by 7 bases; unmatched bases: 4. The germline gives CDR1 LNHNV, CDR2 YYDKDF (reference sequence). The length of the CDR3 is 15 residues. Here the CDR3 DNA reads TGTGCCACCAGCAGGGGACTAGCGGGTCCTAATGAGCAGTTCTTC. Translating it yields CATSRGLAGPNEQFF.

A single count supports this clone. As DNA, the CDR3 is TGTGCCAGCAGCTTTTCTGCAGGGGCCGCCAATCGCTATGGCTACACCTTC. Translated: CASSFSAGAANRYGYTF. The V call is TRBV11-2, the J call TRBJ1-2; D possibly corresponds to TRBD1 (6 bases). The V end lost 3 bases, the J end lost 4 bases, and 21 bases lay between the germline ends. CDR3 size: 17 residues. The germline CDR1 and CDR2 sequences are SGHAT and FQNNGV.

The sample holds one count of this clone. The chain employs TRBV5-6 and TRBJ1-2, with D possibly matching TRBD1 (6 bases). The V end lost 4 bases, the J end lost 8 bases, and 18 bases lay between the germline ends. The V gene's germline CDR1 is SGHDT and CDR2 YYEEEE. The CDR3 length is 14 residues. The CDR3: CASSQGQRLRGYTF. The CDR3 DNA sequence: TGTGCCAGCAGCCAAGGACAGCGACTGAGGGGCTACACCTTC.

The CDR3 spells CASSVTTIRDRGLYNEQFF. Written as DNA, the CDR3 is TGTGCCAGCAGCGTTACTACCATCCGGGACAGGGGGCTCTACAATGAGCAGTTCTTC. This chain connects TRBV9 to TRBJ2-1; 12 nucleotides line up with TRBD1. Germline loops: CDR1 SGDLS, CDR2 YYNGEE. With 2 bases clipped from V and 3 bases from J, the junction kept 12 bases outside the gene matches. This CDR3 is built from 19 residues.

The chain couples TRBV7-3 to TRBJ2-1; a possible D gene is TRBD2 (6 bases). From germline, CDR1 is SGHTA and CDR2 FQGTGA. The ends were cut back, 5 bases at V and 7 bases at J, with 18 bases in the middle. The CDR3 is 15 amino acids. The CDR3 reads CASSPGGRKGNEQFF. CDR3 nucleotides: TGTGCCAGCAGCCCTGGGGGGAGGAAGGGAAATGAGCAGTTCTTC.

V usage is TRBV5-1 and J usage is TRBJ1-2; D gene unclear. Germline-derived CDR1 and CDR2 are SGHRS and YFSETQ. This CDR3 region has 18 residues. Trimming shortened V by 4 bases and J by 0 bases, and 22 bases separated the two germline ends. The CDR3 sequence: CASSTAFRPGGTNYGYTF. CDR3 nucleotides: TGCGCCAGCAGCACCGCTTTTCGTCCCGGCGGTACTAACTATGGCTACACCTTC.

CDR3 protein: CASRPQPRNEKLFF. CDR3 bases: TGCGCCAGCAGGCCACAGCCACGTAATGAAAAACTGTTTTTT. The chain employs TRBV5-1 and TRBJ1-4; D is unclear. Per the germline V gene, CDR1 is SGHRS and CDR2 is YFSETQ. The V gene lost 5 bases and the J gene lost 4 bases, with 12 bases spanning the gap. The CDR3 sequence is 14 residues long.

The chain is built from TRBV6-5 and TRBJ1-1; 11 nucleotides align to TRBD1. This CDR3 has 16 amino acids. Germline V gives CDR1 MNHEY, CDR2 SVGAGI. Germline trimming cut 0 bases from V and 4 bases from J; bases unmatched to any gene: 4. The CDR3 region has the DNA TGTGCCAGCAGTTACTCCCCCGGGACAGGGGGCACTGAAGCTTTCTTT. Protein: CASSYSPGTGGTEAFF.

The chain recombines TRBV5-5 with TRBJ1-2; 7 bases agree with TRBD1. Germline V gene data show CDR1 as SGHKS and CDR2 as YYEKEE (reference sequence). The CDR3 is 14 residues long. With 4 bases clipped from V and 2 bases from J, the junction kept 5 bases outside the gene matches. The CDR3 bases are TGTGCCAGCAGCCTTCCGACAGGGAACTATGGCTACACCTTC. Translated: CASSLPTGNYGYTF. The full variable domain, with the rest looked up from reference TRBV5-5 and TRBJ1-2, is DAGVTQSPTHLIKTRGQQVTLRCSPISGHKSVSWYQQVLGQGPQFIFQYYEKEERGRGNFPDRFSARQFPNYSSELNVNALLLGDSALYLCASSLPTGNYGYTFGSGTRLTVV.

This clone occurred once. The chain employs TRBV3-1 (or the pseudogene TRBV3-2) and TRBJ1-6, with a weak D call TRBD1 (6 bases). Trimming shortened V by 6 bases and J by 7 bases, and 13 bases separated the two germline ends. The length of the CDR3 is 14 residues. The germline CDR1 and CDR2 sequences are LGHDT and YNNKEL (reference sequence). CDR3 region: CASRFGQINSPLHF. Written as DNA, the CDR3 is TGTGCCAGCAGATTCGGACAGATCAATTCACCCCTCCACTTT.

This clone has more than one count but fewer than ten. The chain couples TRBV7-6 to TRBJ1-1; perhaps TRBD1 as D (5 bases). V was clipped by 4 bases and J by 2 bases, with 23 bases between them. The germline V gene has CDR1 SGHVS and CDR2 FNYEAQ. The CDR3 runs to 18 residues. CDR3 sequence reads: CASSSGPRDSIINTEAFF. The DNA for the CDR3 is TGTGCCAGCAGCTCAGGGCCCAGGGATTCGATCATCAACACTGAAGCTTTCTTT.

The rearrangement uses TRBV4-3 and TRBJ1-2, with 7 bases fitting TRBD1. Germline loops: CDR1 LGHNA, CDR2 YSLEER. The CDR3 consists of 14 residues. The trim removed 4 bases at V and 0 bases at J, leaving 2 bases unmatched. In DNA form, the CDR3 reads TGCGCCAGCAGCCCGGACAGGCCTAACTATGGCTACACCTTC. Residues: CASSPDRPNYGYTF.

The chain couples TRBV6-1 to TRBJ1-2; possibly TRBD1 for D (5 bases). Germline V gene lookup returns CDR1 MNHNS and CDR2 SASEGT. This CDR3 contains 16 residues. The V end was cut by 4 bases, the J end by 4 bases, with 19 bases between. CDR3 sequence: CASSAGFVMAVYGYTF. The CDR3 nucleotides read TGTGCCAGCAGTGCAGGGTTCGTTATGGCAGTCTATGGCTACACCTTC.

The chain carries TRBV5-1 and TRBJ2-3; no clear D gene. The ends were cut back, 2 bases at V and 2 bases at J, with 9 bases in the middle. CDR3 length equals 14 residues. The germline V gene has CDR1 SGHRS and CDR2 YFSETQ. The CDR3 reads CASSLRTFTDTQYF. CDR3 bases: TGCGCCAGCAGCTTAAGAACTTTCACAGATACGCAGTATTTT.

V gene TRBV2 combines with J gene TRBJ1-1; no clear D. Germline V gives CDR1 SNHLY, CDR2 FYNNEI. The CDR3 spans 13 residues. V was trimmed by 7 bases and J by 2 bases, leaving 11 bases between them. The CDR3 loop reads CASMIEGNTEAFF. DNA for the CDR3: TGTGCCAGCATGATAGAGGGAAACACTGAAGCTTTCTTT.

The chain combines TRBV6-5 with TRBJ2-2, with a possible D match to TRBD1 (6 bases). The germline V and J ends were trimmed by 5 bases and 0 bases, with 7 bases remaining between them. The germline CDR1 and CDR2 sequences are MNHEY and SVGAGI. CDR3 length: 14 amino acids. The CDR3 DNA follows: TGTGCCAGCAGTCGGGACACGAACACCGGGGAGCTGTTTTTT. Residues: CASSRDTNTGELFF.